The T cell receptor (beta chain) under discussion was sequenced for a study of cytomegalovirus exposure and HLA in healthy donors. Germline V gives CDR1 SGHDT, CDR2 YYEEEE. The V gene end was trimmed by 2 bases and the J gene end by 3 bases; junction bases not matched to a gene: 3. The CDR3 consists of 15 residues. About this clone: Different DNA sequences within this sample yield the same CDR3.

PCR primers comprised 60 Vbeta and 13 Jbeta primers. Here immunoSEQ multiplex PCR was the method, and the copy in TCRdb shows in-frame clones only, minus some. Among approximately 170,000 clones listed, roughly 79% were seen once. This clonotype was sampled from a woman aged 40 to 50 in good health and CMV-seropositive. The chain is built from TRBV5-6 and TRBJ2-3, with 10 bases aligning to TRBD2. Sequenced material: PBMCs. DNA for the CDR3: TGTGCCAGCAGCTTAGTAGCGGGGGGAACAGATACGCAGTATTTT. Protein product: CASSLVAGGTDTQYF.